This is a list of T cell receptor beta chains from one sample in a study of T cells in Graves' hyperthyroidism and ophthalmopathy. TCRdb fed the multiplex PCR reads into MiXCR, producing one record per CDR3 protein. The sample holds about 270,000 distinct CDR3 sequences, 20% to 25% seen once. Sequencing was done on a sample of blood. Receptor source: a man aged 30 to 39 with Graves' ophthalmopathy. Both conserved end residues are part of each CDR3. The order of the fields is J gene, D gene, clone size, V gene, CDR3 protein, CDR3 DNA. The D gene is left open where the match is weak. Rows give clone size only sometimes, using once, few, many, or a class for an expanded clone.

TRBJ2-3,NA,once,TRBV6-2/TRBV6-3,CASSPVGLTDTQYF,TGTGCCAGCAGCCCGGTTGGACTGACAGATACGCAGTATTTT
TRBJ1-1,NA,NA,TRBV5-6,CASSLPGTATDTEAFF,TGTGCCAGCAGCTTACCCGGGACCGCGACGGACACTGAAGCTTTCTTT
TRBJ2-4,NA,many,TRBV11-3,CASSSYEAKNIQYF,TGTGCCAGCAGCTCATACGAGGCCAAAAACATTCAGTACTTC
TRBJ1-1,NA,many,TRBV27,CASSFQQGNTEAFF,TGTGCCAGCAGTTTCCAACAGGGGAACACTGAAGCTTTCTTT
TRBJ2-2,TRBD1,many,TRBV7-8,CASSKGGGTGPTGELFF,TGTGCCAGCAGTAAAGGGGGTGGGACAGGGCCCACCGGGGAGCTGTTTTTT
TRBJ2-7,NA,many,TRBV27,CASSRDVAGYYEQYF,TGTGCCAGCAGTAGGGACGTGGCGGGATACTACGAGCAGTACTTC
TRBJ2-6,NA,NA,TRBV5-8,CASSLGGTSGANVLTF,TGTGCCAGCAGCTTGGGTGGGACTTCTGGGGCCAACGTCCTGACTTTC
TRBJ2-7,NA,once,TRBV7-3,CASSRDWAYEQYF,TGTGCCAGCAGCCGGGACTGGGCCTACGAGCAGTACTTC
TRBJ1-2,NA,few,TRBV28,CASSPQYGYTF,TGTGCCAGCAGTCCGCAGTATGGCTACACCTTC
TRBJ1-1,NA,NA,TRBV6-1,CASTFGHLEAFF,TGTGCCAGCACCTTCGGACATCTTGAAGCTTTCTTT
TRBJ1-4,NA,NA,TRBV28,CASKLTDATNEKLFF,TGTGCCAGCAAACTCACGGATGCAACTAATGAAAAACTGTTTTTT
TRBJ2-5,NA,few,TRBV6-1,CASSETGAQETQYF,TGTGCCAGCAGTGAGACGGGAGCACAAGAGACCCAGTACTTC
TRBJ2-7,NA,many,TRBV28,CASRQGGETYEQYF,TGTGCCAGCAGGCAAGGGGGGGAGACCTACGAGCAGTACTTC
TRBJ2-7,TRBD1,NA,TRBV15,CATSSGQGYEQYF,TGTGCCACCAGCTCGGGACAGGGGTACGAGCAGTACTTC
TRBJ2-3,NA,few,TRBV15,CATSPRRSTDTQYF,TGTGCCACCAGCCCCCGACGGTCTACAGATACGCAGTATTTT
TRBJ1-5,TRBD1,NA,TRBV28,CASSPDRGRSQPQHF,TGTGCCAGCAGCCCTGACAGGGGGCGCAGTCAGCCCCAGCATTTT
TRBJ1-2,TRBD1,few,TRBV7-2,CASSLDRGKSGYTF,TGTGCCAGCAGCTTAGACAGGGGGAAGAGCGGCTACACCTTC
TRBJ2-5,NA,once,TRBV6-2/TRBV6-3,CASSVRWETQYF,TGTGCCAGCAGTGTAAGATGGGAGACCCAGTACTTC
TRBJ2-2,NA,NA,TRBV2,CASSEEKGTGELFF,TGTGCCAGCAGCGAGGAGAAAGGTACCGGGGAGCTGTTTTTT
TRBJ2-7,TRBD2,NA,TRBV28,CASSFPSGPYEQYF,TGTGCCAGCAGTTTCCCTAGCGGACCCTACGAGCAGTACTTC
TRBJ2-7,TRBD1,NA,TRBV7-2,CASSLEAGGEEQYF,TGTGCCAGCAGCTTAGAGGCAGGGGGCGAAGAGCAGTACTTC
TRBJ2-3,NA,NA,TRBV28,CASSSPGQFATDTQYF,TGTGCCAGCAGTAGCCCGGGACAATTTGCCACAGATACGCAGTATTTT
TRBJ1-6,NA,NA,TRBV20-1,CSARGNSPLHF,TGCAGTGCTAGGGGGAATTCACCCCTCCACTTT
TRBJ1-1,NA,many,TRBV12-3/TRBV12-4,CASSFLRGSMNTEAFF,TGTGCCAGCAGTTTCCTCAGGGGATCAATGAACACTGAAGCTTTCTTT
TRBJ2-2,NA,many,TRBV2,CASSPSQGGTGELFF,TGTGCCAGCAGTCCCTCTCAGGGGGGCACCGGGGAGCTGTTTTTT
TRBJ2-3,NA,many,TRBV7-2,CASSFFTDTQYF,TGTGCCAGCAGCTTCTTCACAGATACGCAGTATTTT
TRBJ2-1,NA,many,TRBV28,CASSSPATHLYNEQFF,TGTGCCAGCAGTTCACCAGCCACTCATCTTTACAATGAGCAGTTCTTC
TRBJ1-4,NA,NA,TRBV19,CASKGQGPTNEKLFF,TGTGCCAGTAAGGGGCAGGGACCAACTAATGAAAAACTGTTTTTT
TRBJ1-1,NA,NA,TRBV6-1,CASSESGRVGEAFF,TGTGCCAGCAGTGAATCGGGCAGGGTCGGTGAAGCTTTCTTT
TRBJ2-2,NA,NA,TRBV6-1,CASSEGLYRVSGELFF,TGTGCCAGCAGTGAAGGGCTGTACAGGGTTTCCGGGGAGCTGTTTTTT
TRBJ2-7,NA,few,TRBV4-1,CASSQDRDSSYEQYF,TGCGCCAGCAGCCAAGACCGGGACTCTTCCTACGAGCAGTACTTC
TRBJ2-7,TRBD2,NA,TRBV2,CASGHFGGGSYEQYF,TGTGCCAGCGGGCATTTCGGGGGGGGGTCCTACGAGCAGTACTTC
TRBJ2-1,TRBD2,once,TRBV11-3,CASSLVSGRVFF,TGTGCCAGCAGCTTAGTCAGCGGGAGGGTGTTCTTC
TRBJ2-4,TRBD2,few,TRBV20-1,CSARVPSGVLLAKNIQYF,TGCAGTGCTAGAGTTCCTAGCGGGGTACTACTAGCCAAAAACATTCAGTACTTC
TRBJ2-5,TRBD1,NA,TRBV29-1,CSVETGTGDNSQETQYF,TGCAGCGTTGAAACGGGGACAGGGGATAACAGTCAAGAGACCCAGTACTTC
TRBJ2-3,TRBD2,few,TRBV5-5,CASSSLAGGTDTQYF,TGTGCCAGCAGCTCCCTAGCGGGAGGGACAGATACGCAGTATTTT
TRBJ2-5,TRBD2,few,TRBV6-1,CASSEFGLAEETQYF,TGTGCCAGCAGTGAATTTGGCCTAGCGGAAGAGACCCAGTACTTC
TRBJ1-5,NA,many,TRBV3-1,CASSMRLLNQPQHF,TGTGCCAGCAGCATGAGACTTTTGAATCAGCCCCAGCATTTT
TRBJ1-2,NA,NA,TRBV28,CASSLIGDNYGYTF,TGTGCCAGCAGTTTGATCGGGGATAACTATGGCTACACCTTC
TRBJ2-7,TRBD1,few,TRBV27,CASSLGTGGSYEQYF,TGTGCCAGCAGTTTAGGGACAGGGGGTTCCTACGAGCAGTACTTC
TRBJ1-2,TRBD1,few,TRBV7-9,CASSLGQGPDGYTF,TGTGCCAGCAGCCTAGGACAGGGACCGGATGGCTACACCTTC
TRBJ1-5,NA,NA,TRBV28,CASSLGGAPQGINQPQHF,TGTGCCAGCAGTTTAGGTGGGGCACCTCAAGGGATCAATCAGCCCCAGCATTTT
TRBJ2-4,NA,NA,TRBV20-1,CSALWTAYQYF,TGCAGTGCTTTGTGGACAGCTTATCAGTACTTC
TRBJ2-7,NA,few,TRBV9,CASSFGTEYEQYF,TGTGCCAGCAGCTTCGGGACTGAGTACGAGCAGTACTTC
TRBJ2-3,TRBD2,NA,TRBV10-2,CASRAGTSGRDTQYF,TGCGCCAGCAGAGCCGGGACTAGCGGGAGGGATACGCAGTATTTT
TRBJ1-1,NA,many,TRBV5-1,CASRLMNTEAFF,TGCGCCAGCCGGTTAATGAACACTGAAGCTTTCTTT